This TCR beta chain was profiled in a study of T-cell memory formation after mild COVID-19. Study findings and constraints: Clones shrinking between day 15 and 85 showed a balanced CD4/CD8 split, and those that grew later tilted toward CD4+.

TCRdb redid the calling of the 5' RACE reads with MiXCR, one entry per CDR3 protein. Among about 560,000 distinct CDR3 sequences listed, roughly 18% were seen once. The CDR3 has 19 amino acids. V was shortened by 4 bases and J by 0 bases, with 22 bases between the two germline ends. CDR1 is SGHRS, CDR2 YFSETQ, per germline. This clonotype came up many times. Its antigen is currently unknown. This receptor was taken from an adult woman who had mild COVID-19 (a few samples of this study predate the infection). Cell type and time point are not known. The sequenced sample consisted of PBMCs or a T cell subset sorted from them (not recorded which). The rearrangement uses TRBV5-1 and TRBJ2-2, with D possibly TRBD2 on 5 matching bases. CDR3 region: CASSKDPSSFTSNTGELFF. CDR3 nucleotides: TGCGCCAGCAGCAAGGACCCTTCTAGCTTCACTTCGAACACCGGGGAGCTGTTTTTT.